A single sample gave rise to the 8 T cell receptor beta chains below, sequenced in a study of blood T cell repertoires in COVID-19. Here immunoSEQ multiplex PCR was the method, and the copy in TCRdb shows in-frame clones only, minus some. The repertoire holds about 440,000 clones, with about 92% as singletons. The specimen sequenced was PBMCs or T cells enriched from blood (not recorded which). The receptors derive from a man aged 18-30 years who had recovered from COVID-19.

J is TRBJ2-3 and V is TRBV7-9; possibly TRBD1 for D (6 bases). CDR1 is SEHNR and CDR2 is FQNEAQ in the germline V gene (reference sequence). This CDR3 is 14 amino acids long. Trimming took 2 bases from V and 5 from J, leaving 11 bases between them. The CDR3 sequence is CASSLLETGDTQYF. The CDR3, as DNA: TGTGCCAGCAGCTTACTCGAGACAGGAGATACGCAGTATTTT.

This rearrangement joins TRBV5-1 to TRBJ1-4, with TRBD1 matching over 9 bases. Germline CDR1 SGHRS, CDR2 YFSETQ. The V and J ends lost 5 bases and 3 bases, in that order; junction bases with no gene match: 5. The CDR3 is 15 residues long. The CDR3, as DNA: TGCGCCAGCAGGGACAGGGGATTGTCTAATGAAAAACTGTTTTTT. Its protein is CASRDRGLSNEKLFF.

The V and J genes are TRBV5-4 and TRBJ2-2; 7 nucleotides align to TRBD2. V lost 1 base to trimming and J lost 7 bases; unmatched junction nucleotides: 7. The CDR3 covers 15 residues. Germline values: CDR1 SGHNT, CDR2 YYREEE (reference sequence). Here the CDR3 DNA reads TGTGCCAGCAGCTTGAACGGGGGGACGGGCGGGGAGCTGTTTTTT. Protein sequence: CASSLNGGTGGELFF.

The CDR3 region has the DNA TGTGCCAGCAGCGAGGGACAGGGGCGCAATCAGCCCCAGCATTTT. This codes for CASSEGQGRNQPQHF. The chain uses TRBV11-2 and TRBJ1-5, with 10 bases matching TRBD1. V gave up 5 bases and J gave up 2 bases; unmatched junction bases: 3. CDR1 SGHAT and CDR2 FQNNGV come from the germline V gene. CDR3 length: 15 residues.

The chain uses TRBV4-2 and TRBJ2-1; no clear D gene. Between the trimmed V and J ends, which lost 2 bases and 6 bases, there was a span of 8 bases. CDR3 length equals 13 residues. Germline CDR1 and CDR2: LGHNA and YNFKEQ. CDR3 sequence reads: CASSQTTVNEQFF. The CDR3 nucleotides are TGTGCCAGCAGCCAAACAACAGTCAATGAGCAGTTCTTC.

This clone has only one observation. CDR3 protein: CASSRGPDRGYNSPLHF. The CDR3 coding sequence is TGTGCCAGCAGCCGAGGACCGGACAGGGGGTATAATTCACCCCTCCACTTT. The gene calls are TRBV14 and TRBJ1-6, with TRBD1 matching over 10 bases. Germline V gene data show CDR1 as SGHDN and CDR2 as FVKESK. The CDR3 covers 17 residues. Trimming took 4 bases from V and 4 from J; bases not matched to a gene: 7.

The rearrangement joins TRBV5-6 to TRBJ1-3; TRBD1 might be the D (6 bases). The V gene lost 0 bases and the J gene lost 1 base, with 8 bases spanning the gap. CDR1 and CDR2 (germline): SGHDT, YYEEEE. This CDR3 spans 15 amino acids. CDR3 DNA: TGTGCCAGCAGCTTGGGCGACAGGTCTGGAAACACCATATATTTT. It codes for CASSLGDRSGNTIYF.

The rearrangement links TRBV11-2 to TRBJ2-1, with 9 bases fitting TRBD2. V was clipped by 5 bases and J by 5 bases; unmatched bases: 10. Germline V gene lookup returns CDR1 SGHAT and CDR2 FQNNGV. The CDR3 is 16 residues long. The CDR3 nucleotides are TGTGCCAGCAGCCCCGTGCGACTAGCGGCCAACAATGAGCAGTTCTTC. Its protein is CASSPVRLAANNEQFF.